This TCR beta chain was captured by sequencing in a study of T cells expressing NK-cell markers. Background on the study: It was sorted CD3+CD56-NKG2C+, CD3+CD56+NKG2C- and CD3+CD56+NKG2C+ T cells that provided the TCR beta repertoires. Study results and caveats: In roughly six donors, dominant CD3+CD56+NKG2C+ clonotypes ranked among the top 10 CD8+ clonotypes.

The CDR3 is 12 residues long. Per the germline V gene, CDR1 is MNHEY and CDR2 is SVGAGI. About this clonotype: The antigen remains unidentified.

Generation of TCR beta cDNA was performed by 5'RACE template switching incorporating UMIs. TCRdb reprocessed the 5' RACE reads and keeps a single row for each CDR3 protein, giving no DNA. This sample's table reports hundreds of thousands of distinct CDR3 sequences. Sequenced material: blood T cells: a sorted CD56 or NKG2C T cell subset, CD4+ or CD8+ T cells, or bulk PBMC T cells (not recorded which). The rearrangement links TRBV6-5 to TRBJ1-6. This TCR was sampled from a woman between 18 and 75 years old in good health. The CDR3 sequence: CASSYSRSPLHF.